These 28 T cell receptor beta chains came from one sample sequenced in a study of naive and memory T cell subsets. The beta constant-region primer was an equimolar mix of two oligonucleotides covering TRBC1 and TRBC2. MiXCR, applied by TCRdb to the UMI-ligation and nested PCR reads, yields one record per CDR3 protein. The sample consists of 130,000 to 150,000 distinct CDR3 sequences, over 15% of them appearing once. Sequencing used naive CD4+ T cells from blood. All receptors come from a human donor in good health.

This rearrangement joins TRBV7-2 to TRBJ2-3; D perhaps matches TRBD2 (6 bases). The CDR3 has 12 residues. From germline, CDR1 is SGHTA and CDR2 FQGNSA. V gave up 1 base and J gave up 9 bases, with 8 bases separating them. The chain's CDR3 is CASSLVRGTQYF. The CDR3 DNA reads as TGTGCCAGCAGCTTAGTTCGGGGGACGCAGTATTTT.

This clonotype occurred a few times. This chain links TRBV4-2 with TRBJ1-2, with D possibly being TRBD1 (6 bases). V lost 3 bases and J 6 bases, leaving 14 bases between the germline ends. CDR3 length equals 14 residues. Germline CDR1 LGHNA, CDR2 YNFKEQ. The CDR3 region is CASSQVQGVNGYTF. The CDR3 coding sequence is TGTGCCAGCAGCCAGGTACAGGGAGTGAATGGCTACACCTTC.

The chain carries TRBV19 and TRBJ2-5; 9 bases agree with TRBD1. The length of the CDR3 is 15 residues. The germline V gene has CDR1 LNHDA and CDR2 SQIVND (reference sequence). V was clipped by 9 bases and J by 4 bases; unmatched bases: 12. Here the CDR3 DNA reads TGTGCCAGCTTGGGGACAGGGTTCGGAGGAGAGACCCAGTACTTC. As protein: CASLGTGFGGETQYF.

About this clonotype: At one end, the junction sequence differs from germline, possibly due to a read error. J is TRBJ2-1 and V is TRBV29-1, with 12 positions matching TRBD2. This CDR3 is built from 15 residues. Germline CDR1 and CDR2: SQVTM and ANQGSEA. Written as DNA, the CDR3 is TGCAGCGTGGAAGCCGGGACTAGCGGGTTTGATGAGCAGTTCTTC. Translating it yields CSVEAGTSGFDEQFF.

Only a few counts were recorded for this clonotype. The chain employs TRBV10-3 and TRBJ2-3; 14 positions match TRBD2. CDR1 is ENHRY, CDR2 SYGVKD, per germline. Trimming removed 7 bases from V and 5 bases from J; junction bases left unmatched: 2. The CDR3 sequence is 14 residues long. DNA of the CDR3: TGTGCCATCAAGGGACTAGCGGGGGAAGATACGCAGTATTTT. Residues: CAIKGLAGEDTQYF.

The CDR3 bases are TGTGCCACCAGCAGAGCGCTAAGCTCCTATAATTCACCCCTCCACTTT. Translated: CATSRALSSYNSPLHF. The chain employs TRBV15 and TRBJ1-6; D is unresolved. CDR3 length: 16 amino acids. V was trimmed by 1 base and J by 0 bases, leaving 7 bases between them. Germline values: CDR1 LNHNV, CDR2 YYDKDF (reference sequence).

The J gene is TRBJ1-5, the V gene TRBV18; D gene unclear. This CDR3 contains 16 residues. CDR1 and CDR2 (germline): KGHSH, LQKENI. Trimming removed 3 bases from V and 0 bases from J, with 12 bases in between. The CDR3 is CASSPRVGDSNQPQHF. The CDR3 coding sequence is TGTGCCAGCTCACCGCGAGTTGGGGATAGCAATCAGCCCCAGCATTTT.

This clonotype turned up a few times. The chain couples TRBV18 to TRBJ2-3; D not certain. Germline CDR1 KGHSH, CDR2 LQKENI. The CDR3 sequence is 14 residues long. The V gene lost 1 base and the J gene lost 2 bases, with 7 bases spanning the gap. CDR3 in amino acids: CASSPRDFTDTQYF. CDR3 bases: TGTGCCAGCTCACCACGAGACTTCACAGATACGCAGTATTTT.

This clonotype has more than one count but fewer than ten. The CDR3 sequence: CSVVRRASSYEQYF. In nucleotides, the CDR3 is TGCAGCGTTGTGAGGCGGGCAAGCTCCTACGAGCAGTACTTC. The chain links TRBV29-1 to TRBJ2-7; tentative D call: TRBD2 (5 bases). Per germline, CDR1 SQVTM and CDR2 ANQGSEA. V gave up 4 bases and J gave up 0 bases, with 13 bases separating them. The CDR3 covers 14 residues.

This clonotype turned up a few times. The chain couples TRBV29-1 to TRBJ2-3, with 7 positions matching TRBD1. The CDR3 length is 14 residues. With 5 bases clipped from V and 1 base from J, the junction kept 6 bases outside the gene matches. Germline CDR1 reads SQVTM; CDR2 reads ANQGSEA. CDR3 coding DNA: TGCAGCGTTAAGGGGGCGCAGGGCACAGATACGCAGTATTTT. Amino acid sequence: CSVKGAQGTDTQYF.

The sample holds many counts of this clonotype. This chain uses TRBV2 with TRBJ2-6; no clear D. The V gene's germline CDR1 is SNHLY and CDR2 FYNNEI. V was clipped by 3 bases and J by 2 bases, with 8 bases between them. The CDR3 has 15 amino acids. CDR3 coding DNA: TGTGCCAGCAGTGAGGAAAGGGCTGGGGCCAACGTCCTGACTTTC. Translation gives CASSEERAGANVLTF.

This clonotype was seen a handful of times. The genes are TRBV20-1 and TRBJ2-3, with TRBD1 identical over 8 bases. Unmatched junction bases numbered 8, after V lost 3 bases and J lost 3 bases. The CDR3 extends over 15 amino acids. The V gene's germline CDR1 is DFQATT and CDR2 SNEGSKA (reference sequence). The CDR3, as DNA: TGCAGTGCTAGGACCGGGACAGGAGCAACAGATACGCAGTATTTT. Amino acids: CSARTGTGATDTQYF.

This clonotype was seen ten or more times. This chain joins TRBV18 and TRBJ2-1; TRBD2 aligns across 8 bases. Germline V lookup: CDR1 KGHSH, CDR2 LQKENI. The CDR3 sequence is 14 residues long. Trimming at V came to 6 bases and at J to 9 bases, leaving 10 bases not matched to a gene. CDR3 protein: CASSPRTSSVEQFF. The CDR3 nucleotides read TGTGCCAGCTCCCCAAGGACTAGCTCAGTTGAGCAGTTCTTC.

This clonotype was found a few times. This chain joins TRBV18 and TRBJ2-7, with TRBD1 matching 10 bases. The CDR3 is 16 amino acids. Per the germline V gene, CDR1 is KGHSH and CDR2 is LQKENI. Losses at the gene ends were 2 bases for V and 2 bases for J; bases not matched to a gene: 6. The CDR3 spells CASSPLVDRGPYEQYF. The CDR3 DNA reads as TGTGCCAGCTCACCATTAGTTGACAGGGGGCCCTACGAGCAGTACTTC.

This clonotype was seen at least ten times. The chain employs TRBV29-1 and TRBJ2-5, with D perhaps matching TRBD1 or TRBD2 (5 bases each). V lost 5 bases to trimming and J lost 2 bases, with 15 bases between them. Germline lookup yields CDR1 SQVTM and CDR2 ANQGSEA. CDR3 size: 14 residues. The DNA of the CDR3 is TGCAGCGTTCTCCGGGACGGGAAACAAGAGACCCAGTACTTC. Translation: CSVLRDGKQETQYF.

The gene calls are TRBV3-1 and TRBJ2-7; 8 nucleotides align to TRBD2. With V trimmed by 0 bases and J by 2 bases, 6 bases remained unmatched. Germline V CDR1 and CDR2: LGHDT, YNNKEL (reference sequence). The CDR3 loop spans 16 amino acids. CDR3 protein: CASSQDYSSGTYEQYF. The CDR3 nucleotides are TGTGCCAGCAGCCAAGATTACAGTAGCGGGACCTACGAGCAGTACTTC.

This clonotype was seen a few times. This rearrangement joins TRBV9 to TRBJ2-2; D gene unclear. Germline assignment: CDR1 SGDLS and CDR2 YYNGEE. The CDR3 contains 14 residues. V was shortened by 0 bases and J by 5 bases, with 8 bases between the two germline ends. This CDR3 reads CASSVEPGTGELFF. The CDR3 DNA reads TGTGCCAGCAGCGTAGAACCCGGGACCGGGGAGCTGTTTTTT.

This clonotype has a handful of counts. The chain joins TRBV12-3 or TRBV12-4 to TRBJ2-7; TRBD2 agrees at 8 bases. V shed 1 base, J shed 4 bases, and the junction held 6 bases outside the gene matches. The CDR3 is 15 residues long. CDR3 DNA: TGTGCCAGCAGTTTAGACGGGAGGGCCTGGTACGAGCAGTACTTC. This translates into CASSLDGRAWYEQYF.

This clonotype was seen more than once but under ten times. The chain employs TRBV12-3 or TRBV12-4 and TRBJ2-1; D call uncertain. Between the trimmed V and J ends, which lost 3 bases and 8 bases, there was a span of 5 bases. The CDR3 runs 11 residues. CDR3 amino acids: CASSFTDEQFF. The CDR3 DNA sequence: TGTGCCAGCAGTTTCACGGATGAGCAGTTCTTC.

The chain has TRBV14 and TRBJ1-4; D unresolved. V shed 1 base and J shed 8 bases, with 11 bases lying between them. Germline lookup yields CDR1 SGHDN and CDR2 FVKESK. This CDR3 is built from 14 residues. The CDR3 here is CASSQVDSGEKLFF. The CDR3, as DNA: TGTGCCAGCAGCCAAGTCGATTCTGGCGAAAAACTGTTTTTT.

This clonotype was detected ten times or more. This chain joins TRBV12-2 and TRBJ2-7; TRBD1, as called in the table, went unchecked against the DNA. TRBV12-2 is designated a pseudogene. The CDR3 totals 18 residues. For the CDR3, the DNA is TGTGCAAGTCGCCCCCACCCCAATCCGAGACAGGGGCCTGCCGAGCAGTACTTC. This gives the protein CASRPHPNPRQGPAEQYF.

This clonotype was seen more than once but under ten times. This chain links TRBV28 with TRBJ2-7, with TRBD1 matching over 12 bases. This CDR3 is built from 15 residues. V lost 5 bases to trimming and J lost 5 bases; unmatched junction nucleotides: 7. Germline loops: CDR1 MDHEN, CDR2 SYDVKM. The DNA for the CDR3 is TGTGCCAGCAGTGATGCCGGGACAGGGGGCCACGAGCAGTACTTC. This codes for CASSDAGTGGHEQYF.

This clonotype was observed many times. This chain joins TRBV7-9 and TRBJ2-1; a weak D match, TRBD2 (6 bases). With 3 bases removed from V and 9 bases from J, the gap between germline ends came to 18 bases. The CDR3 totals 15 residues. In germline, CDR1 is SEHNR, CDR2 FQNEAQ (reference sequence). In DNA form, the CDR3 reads TGTGCCAGCAGCTTGGTGACTAGTGTTGTTGCTGAGCAGTTCTTC. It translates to CASSLVTSVVAEQFF.

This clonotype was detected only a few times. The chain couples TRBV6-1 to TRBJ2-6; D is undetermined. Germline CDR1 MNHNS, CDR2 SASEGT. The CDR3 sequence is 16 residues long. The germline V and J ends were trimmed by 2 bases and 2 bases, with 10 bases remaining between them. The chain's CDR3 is CASSESPKPGANVLTF. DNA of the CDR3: TGTGCCAGCAGTGAATCCCCTAAACCTGGGGCCAACGTCCTGACTTTC.

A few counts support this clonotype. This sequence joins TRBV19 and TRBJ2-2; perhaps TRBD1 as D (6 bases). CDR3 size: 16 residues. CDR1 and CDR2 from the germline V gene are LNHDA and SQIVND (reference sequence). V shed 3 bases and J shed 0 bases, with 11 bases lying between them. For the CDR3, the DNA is TGTGCCAGTAGTATTCCGTCAGGGGCGAACACCGGGGAGCTGTTTTTT. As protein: CASSIPSGANTGELFF. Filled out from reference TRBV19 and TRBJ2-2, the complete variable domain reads DGGITQSPKYLFRKEGQNVTLSCEQNLNHDAMYWYRQDPGQGLRLIYYSQIVNDFQKGDIAEGYSVSREKKESFPLTVTSAQKNPTAFYLCASSIPSGANTGELFFGEGSRLTVL.

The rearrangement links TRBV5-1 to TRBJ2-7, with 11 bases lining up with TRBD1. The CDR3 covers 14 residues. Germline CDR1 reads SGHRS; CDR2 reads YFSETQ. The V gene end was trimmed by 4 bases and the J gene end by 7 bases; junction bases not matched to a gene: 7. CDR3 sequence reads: CASSRTGGPTEQYF. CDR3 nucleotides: TGCGCCAGCAGCAGGACAGGGGGCCCGACGGAGCAGTACTTC.

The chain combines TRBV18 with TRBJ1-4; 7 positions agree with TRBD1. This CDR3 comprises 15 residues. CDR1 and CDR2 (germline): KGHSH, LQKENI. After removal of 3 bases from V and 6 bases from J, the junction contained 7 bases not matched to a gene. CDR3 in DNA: TGTGCCAGCTCACCCGACAGGGCTAGGGATGAAAAACTGTTTTTT. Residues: CASSPDRARDEKLFF.

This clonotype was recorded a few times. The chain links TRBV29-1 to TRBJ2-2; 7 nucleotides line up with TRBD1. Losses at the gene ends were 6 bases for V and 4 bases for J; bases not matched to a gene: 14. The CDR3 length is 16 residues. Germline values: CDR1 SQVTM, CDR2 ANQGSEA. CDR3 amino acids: CSVGTVDRVATGELFF. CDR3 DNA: TGCAGCGTGGGAACAGTAGACAGGGTAGCCACCGGGGAGCTGTTTTTT.